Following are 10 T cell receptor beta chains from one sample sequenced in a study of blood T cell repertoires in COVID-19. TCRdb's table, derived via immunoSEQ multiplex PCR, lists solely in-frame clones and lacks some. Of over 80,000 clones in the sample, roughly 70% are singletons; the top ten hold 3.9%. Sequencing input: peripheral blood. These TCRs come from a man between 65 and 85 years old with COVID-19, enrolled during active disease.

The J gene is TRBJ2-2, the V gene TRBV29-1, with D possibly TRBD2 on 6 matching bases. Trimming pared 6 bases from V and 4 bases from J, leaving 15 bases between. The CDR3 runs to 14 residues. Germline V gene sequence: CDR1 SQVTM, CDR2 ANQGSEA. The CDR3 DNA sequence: TGCAGCGTGGGGGACTCTCCGGGCACCGGGGAGCTGTTTTTT. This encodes CSVGDSPGTGELFF.

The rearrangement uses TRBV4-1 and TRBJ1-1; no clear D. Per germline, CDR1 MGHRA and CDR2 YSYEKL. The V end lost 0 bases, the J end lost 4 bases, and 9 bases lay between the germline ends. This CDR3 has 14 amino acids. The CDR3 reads CASSQEGGSTEAFF. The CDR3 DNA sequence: TGCGCCAGCAGCCAAGAAGGAGGGTCCACTGAAGCTTTCTTT.

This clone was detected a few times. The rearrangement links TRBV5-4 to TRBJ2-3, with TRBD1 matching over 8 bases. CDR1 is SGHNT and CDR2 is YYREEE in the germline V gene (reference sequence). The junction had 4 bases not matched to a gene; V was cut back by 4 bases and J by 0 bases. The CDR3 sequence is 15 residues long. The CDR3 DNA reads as TGTGCCAGCAGCCTTCGGACAGGGAGCACAGATACGCAGTATTTT. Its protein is CASSLRTGSTDTQYF.

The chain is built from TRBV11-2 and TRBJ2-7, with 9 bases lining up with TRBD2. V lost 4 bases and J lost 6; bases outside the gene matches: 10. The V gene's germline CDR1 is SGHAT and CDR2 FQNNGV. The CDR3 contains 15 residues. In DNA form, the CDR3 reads TGTGCCAGCAGCTACAGCTTAGCGGGAGAAGGCGAGCAGTACTTC. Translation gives CASSYSLAGEGEQYF.

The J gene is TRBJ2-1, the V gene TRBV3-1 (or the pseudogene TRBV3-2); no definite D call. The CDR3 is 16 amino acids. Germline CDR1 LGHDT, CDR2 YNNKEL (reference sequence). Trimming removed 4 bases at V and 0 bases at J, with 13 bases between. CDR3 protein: CASSPQTSSSYNEQFF. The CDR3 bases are TGTGCCAGCAGCCCTCAAACGAGTAGCTCCTACAATGAGCAGTTCTTC.

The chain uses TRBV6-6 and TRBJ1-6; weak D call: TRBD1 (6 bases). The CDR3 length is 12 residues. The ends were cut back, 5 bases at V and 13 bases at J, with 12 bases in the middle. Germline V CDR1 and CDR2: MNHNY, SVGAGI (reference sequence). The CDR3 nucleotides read TGTGCCAGCAGTCTCCGGGACATCCCCCTCCACTTT. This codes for CASSLRDIPLHF.

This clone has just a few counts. The DNA of the CDR3 is TGTGCCAGCAGCTCTACGGACAGGGGGACCTATAATTCACCCCTCCACTTT. This encodes CASSSTDRGTYNSPLHF. This chain joins TRBV7-9 and TRBJ1-6; 10 bases agree with TRBD1. Trimming removed 4 bases from V and 2 bases from J; junction bases left unmatched: 5. The CDR3 runs 17 residues. Germline CDR1 is SEHNR and CDR2 is FQNEAQ (reference sequence). The entire variable domain, with the rest obtained from reference TRBV7-9 and TRBJ1-6, is as follows: DTGVSQNPRHKITKRGQNVTFRCDPISEHNRLYWYRQTLGQGPEFLTYFQNEAQLEKSRLLSDRFSAERPKGSFSTLEIQRTEQGDSAMYLCASSSTDRGTYNSPLHFGNGTRLTVT.

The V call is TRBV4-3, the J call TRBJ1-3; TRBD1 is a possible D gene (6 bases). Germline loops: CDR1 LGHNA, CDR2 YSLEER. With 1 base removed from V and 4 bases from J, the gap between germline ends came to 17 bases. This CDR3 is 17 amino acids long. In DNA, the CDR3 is TGCGCCAGCAGCCAAGTTTTAACAGGGTGGAGAGGAAACACCATATATTTT. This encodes CASSQVLTGWRGNTIYF.

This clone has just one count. CDR3 sequence: CASSRQGSYEQYF. CDR3 nucleotides: TGTGCCAGTAGCCGACAGGGGTCCTACGAGCAGTACTTC. The chain carries TRBV19 and TRBJ2-7; 8 bases map to TRBD1. J gave up 1 base and V 6 bases, and 2 bases lay outside the gene matches. This CDR3 has 13 amino acids. Germline V lookup: CDR1 LNHDA, CDR2 SQIVND (reference sequence). The entire variable domain, with the rest obtained from reference TRBV19 and TRBJ2-7, is as follows: DGGITQSPKYLFRKEGQNVTLSCEQNLNHDAMYWYRQDPGQGLRLIYYSQIVNDFQKGDIAEGYSVSREKKESFPLTVTSAQKNPTAFYLCASSRQGSYEQYFGPGTRLTVT.

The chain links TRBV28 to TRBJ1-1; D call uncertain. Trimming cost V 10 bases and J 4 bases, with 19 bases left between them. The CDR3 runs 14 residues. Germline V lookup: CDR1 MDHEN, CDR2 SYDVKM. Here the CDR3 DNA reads TGTGCCACACAGCGGATTCGGGGTAGCACTGAAGCTTTCTTT. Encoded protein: CATQRIRGSTEAFF.